What follows are 13 T cell receptor beta chains derived from one specimen sequenced in a study of control samples from healthy donors and cancer patients. TCRdb's table, derived via immunoSEQ multiplex PCR, lists solely in-frame clones and lacks some. The table includes under 85,000 clones, approximately 94% detected once. Material for sequencing was blood. The receptors derive from a woman aged 35 to 49 in good health.

The chain recombines TRBV7-6 with TRBJ2-3; 7 bases align to TRBD1. Per germline, CDR1 SGHVS and CDR2 FNYEAQ. Trimming took 1 base from V and 5 from J; bases not matched to a gene: 3. The CDR3 consists of 14 residues. CDR3 nucleotide sequence: TGTGCCAGCAGCTTAGGACAGGGAATAGATACGCAGTATTTT. Translation: CASSLGQGIDTQYF.

The chain combines TRBV10-3 with TRBJ2-3; tentatively, D is TRBD2 (7 bases). The V end was cut by 8 bases, the J end by 6 bases, with 12 bases between. Germline V gives CDR1 ENHRY, CDR2 SYGVKD. This CDR3 is built from 12 residues. The CDR3 region has the DNA TGTGCCATCCGGGGGGCAGACGATACGCAGTATTTT. As protein: CAIRGADDTQYF.

The chain has TRBV7-9 and TRBJ1-6; D perhaps matches TRBD1 (5 bases). The ends were cut back, 5 bases at V and 7 bases at J, with 12 bases in the middle. The germline gives CDR1 SEHNR, CDR2 FQNEAQ (reference sequence). This CDR3 is 14 amino acids long. The CDR3 spells CASSRDSWNSPLHF. CDR3 in DNA: TGTGCCAGCAGCCGAGACAGTTGGAATTCACCCCTCCACTTT. Together with reference TRBV7-9 and TRBJ1-6, the CDR3 gives the full variable domain: DTGVSQNPRHKITKRGQNVTFRCDPISEHNRLYWYRQTLGQGPEFLTYFQNEAQLEKSRLLSDRFSAERPKGSFSTLEIQRTEQGDSAMYLCASSRDSWNSPLHFGNGTRLTVT.

This chain connects TRBV5-4 to TRBJ2-3; TRBD2 might be the D (6 bases). Germline lookup yields CDR1 SGHNT and CDR2 YYREEE (reference sequence). CDR3 length: 15 residues. The germline V and J ends were trimmed by 4 bases and 0 bases, with 12 bases remaining between them. CDR3: CASSRGGASTDTQYF. In DNA form, the CDR3 reads TGTGCCAGCAGCAGGGGCGGGGCGAGCACAGATACGCAGTATTTT.

The chain couples TRBV7-6 to TRBJ1-5; 8 bases line up with TRBD1. The germline V gene has CDR1 SGHVS and CDR2 FNYEAQ. The CDR3 length is 19 residues. Losses at the gene ends were 2 bases for V and 5 bases for J; bases not matched to a gene: 17. CDR3 in amino acids: CASSLLATGVGQIDQPQHF. Here the CDR3 DNA reads TGTGCCAGCAGCTTATTGGCGACAGGGGTAGGCCAAATCGATCAGCCCCAGCATTTT.

The V call is TRBV18, the J call TRBJ1-6; 8 bases agree with TRBD1. This CDR3 is built from 16 residues. Germline V gives CDR1 KGHSH, CDR2 LQKENI. Trimming took 3 bases from V and 7 from J; bases not matched to a gene: 8. CDR3 loop: CASSPYQGARNSPLHF. Written as DNA, the CDR3 is TGTGCCAGCTCACCTTATCAGGGGGCCCGGAATTCACCCCTCCACTTT.

The chain is built from TRBV7-9 and TRBJ2-3, with 7 bases matching TRBD1. Germline assignment: CDR1 SEHNR and CDR2 FQNEAQ (reference sequence). The CDR3 runs to 13 residues. V shed 2 bases, J shed 6 bases, and the junction held 2 bases outside the gene matches. CDR3 DNA: TGTGCCAGCAGCTTATTAGGGGGCGATACGCAGTATTTT. Amino acids: CASSLLGGDTQYF.

The chain recombines TRBV7-9 with TRBJ1-2; tentative D call: TRBD1 (5 bases). The CDR3 length is 14 residues. V gave up 4 bases and J gave up 1 base, with 10 bases separating them. The germline CDR1 and CDR2 sequences are SEHNR and FQNEAQ (reference sequence). The CDR3 protein is CASSSGTVNYGYTF. DNA for the CDR3: TGTGCCAGCAGCTCCGGGACGGTTAACTATGGCTACACCTTC.

V gene TRBV7-9 combines with J gene TRBJ2-7; TRBD1 agrees at 7 bases. Per the germline V gene, CDR1 is SEHNR and CDR2 is FQNEAQ (reference sequence). The V gene end was trimmed by 5 bases and the J gene end by 0 bases; junction bases not matched to a gene: 10. CDR3 size: 16 residues. The CDR3 loop is CASSATKGQPSYEQYF. In nucleotides, the CDR3 is TGTGCCAGCAGCGCGACCAAGGGACAGCCCTCCTACGAGCAGTACTTC.

This clone was seen a few times. This rearrangement joins TRBV5-6 to TRBJ2-7, with 9 bases that match TRBD1. The germline V gene encodes CDR1 SGHDT and CDR2 YYEEEE. The trim removed 4 bases at V and 2 bases at J, leaving 10 bases unmatched. The CDR3 contains 16 residues. The DNA for the CDR3 is TGTGCCAGCAGCCCTAGGACAGGGGCAATTCCCTACGAGCAGTACTTC. Amino acids: CASSPRTGAIPYEQYF.

The CDR3, as DNA: TGTGCCAGCAGTACCTTCAGGGTCGCTAATGAAAAACTGTTTTTT. Protein: CASSTFRVANEKLFF. V usage is TRBV27 and J usage is TRBJ1-4, with TRBD1 as a possible D gene (5 bases). The CDR3 is 15 amino acids. CDR1 is MNHEY, CDR2 SMNVEV, per germline (reference sequence). Trimming removed 5 bases at V and 3 bases at J, with 13 bases between.

In this sample, this clone turned up once. J is TRBJ2-3 and V is TRBV5-8; D perhaps matches TRBD2 (6 bases). The length of the CDR3 is 15 residues. The V end lost 1 base, the J end lost 2 bases, and 11 bases lay between the germline ends. The germline CDR1 and CDR2 sequences are SGHTS and YDEGEE. CDR3 residues: CASSLNGGTTDTQYF. Written as DNA, the CDR3 is TGTGCCAGCAGCTTGAACGGGGGAACCACAGATACGCAGTATTTT.

The chain couples TRBV6-2 or TRBV6-3 to TRBJ2-4, with D unclear. CDR3 length equals 13 residues. Trimming stripped 7 bases from V and 10 bases from J, with 17 bases between. CDR1 MNHEY and CDR2 SVGEGT come from the germline V gene. In DNA, the CDR3 is TGTGCCAGCACCCCGGTCCCCCGGCGGATTCAGTACTTC. Translated: CASTPVPRRIQYF.